This TCR beta chain was profiled in a study of T cell changes during pregnancy in multiple sclerosis. The CDR3 spans 15 residues. Germline V gives CDR1 MNHEY, CDR2 SMNVEV (reference sequence). V was clipped by 2 bases and J by 0 bases, with 10 bases between them. Assay: immunoSEQ multiplex PCR; the TCRdb copy retains only in-frame clones and omits some. The data contain roughly 70,000 clones, 80% to 95% of them singletons. The sequence came from a female donor with multiple sclerosis, enrolled in a pregnancy study. The source was peripheral blood, collected before pregnancy. The chain is built from TRBV27 and TRBJ1-2, with D maybe TRBD1 (6 bases). The CDR3 sequence is CASSLRGTTNYGYTF. CDR3 bases: TGTGCCAGCAGTTTAAGGGGGACCACTAACTATGGCTACACCTTC.